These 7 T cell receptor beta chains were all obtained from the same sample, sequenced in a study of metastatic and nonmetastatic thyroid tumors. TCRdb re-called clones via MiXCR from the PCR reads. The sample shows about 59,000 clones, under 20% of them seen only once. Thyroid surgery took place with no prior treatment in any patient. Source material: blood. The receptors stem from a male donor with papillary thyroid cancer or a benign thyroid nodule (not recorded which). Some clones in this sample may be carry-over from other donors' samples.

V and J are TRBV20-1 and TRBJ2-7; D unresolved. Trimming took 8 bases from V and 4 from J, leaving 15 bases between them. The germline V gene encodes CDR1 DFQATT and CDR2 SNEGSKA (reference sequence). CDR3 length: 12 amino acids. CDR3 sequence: CSTEERIYEQYF. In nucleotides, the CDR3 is TGCAGTACTGAGGAAAGGATTTACGAGCAGTACTTC.

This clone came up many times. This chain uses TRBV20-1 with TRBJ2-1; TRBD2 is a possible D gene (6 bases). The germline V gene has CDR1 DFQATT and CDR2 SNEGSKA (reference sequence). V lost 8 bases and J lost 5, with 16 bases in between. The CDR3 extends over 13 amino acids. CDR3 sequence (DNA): TGCAGTCGTCGGGAGTGGGTGAACAATGAGCAGTTCTTC. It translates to CSRREWVNNEQFF.

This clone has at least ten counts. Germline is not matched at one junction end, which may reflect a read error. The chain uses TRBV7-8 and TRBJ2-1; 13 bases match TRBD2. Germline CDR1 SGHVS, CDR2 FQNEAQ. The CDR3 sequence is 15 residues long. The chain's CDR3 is CASAPIRLAGGPLLF. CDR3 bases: TGTGCCAGCGCCCCCATCAGACTAGCGGGGGGTCCGCTCCTCTTC. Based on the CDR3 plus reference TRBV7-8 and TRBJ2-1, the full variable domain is GAGVSQSPRYKVAKRGQDVALRCDPISGHVSLFWYQQALGQGPEFLTYFQNEAQLDKSGLPSDRFFAERPEGSVSTLKIQRTQQEDSAVYLCASAPIRLAGGPLLFGPGTRLTVL.

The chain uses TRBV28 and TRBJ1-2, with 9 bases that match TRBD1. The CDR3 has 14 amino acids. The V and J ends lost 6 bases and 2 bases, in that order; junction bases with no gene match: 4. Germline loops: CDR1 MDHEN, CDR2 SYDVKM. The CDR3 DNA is TGTGCCAGCAGATCGACAGGGGGGAACTATGGCTACACCTTC. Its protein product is CASRSTGGNYGYTF.

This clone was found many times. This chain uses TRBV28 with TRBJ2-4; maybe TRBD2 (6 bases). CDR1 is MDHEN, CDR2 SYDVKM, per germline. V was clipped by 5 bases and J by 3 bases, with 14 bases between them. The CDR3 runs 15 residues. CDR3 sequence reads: CASSGYRRDKNIQYF. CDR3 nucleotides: TGTGCCAGCAGTGGATACAGGCGGGACAAAAACATTCAGTACTTC.

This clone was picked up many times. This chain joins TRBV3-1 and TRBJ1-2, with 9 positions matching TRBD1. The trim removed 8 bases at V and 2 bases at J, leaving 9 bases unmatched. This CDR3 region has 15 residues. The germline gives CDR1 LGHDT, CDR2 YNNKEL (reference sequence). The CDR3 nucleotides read TGTGCCAGCTCTAGGGGGGGACAGGGAAACTATGGCTACACCTTC. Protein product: CASSRGGQGNYGYTF.

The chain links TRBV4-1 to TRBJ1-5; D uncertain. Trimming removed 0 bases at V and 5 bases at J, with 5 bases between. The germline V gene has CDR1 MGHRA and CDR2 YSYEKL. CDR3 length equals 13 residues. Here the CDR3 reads CASSQEHYQPQHF. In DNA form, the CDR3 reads TGCGCCAGCAGCCAAGAACATTATCAGCCCCAGCATTTT.